The text below deals with one TCR beta chain. Those who donated, Caucasian adults without exception, all lived in Nashville, Tennessee. Method: immunoSEQ multiplex PCR; TCRdb's copy keeps in-frame clones and lacks some. The table includes some 1 million clones, around 74% detected once. Germline lookup yields CDR1 MNHEY and CDR2 SVGAGI. V shed 8 bases and J 4 bases; nucleotides not matched to a gene: 4. There are 13 residues in the CDR3. This entry comes from a study of shared clonotypes between healthy human individuals. Sequencing was carried out using memory CD4+ T cells sorted from blood. Specified subset: CD45RA-negative fraction. The TCR was taken from a man aged 18-30 years in good health. J is TRBJ1-5 and V is TRBV6-5; the match to TRBD1 covers 8 bases. DNA of the CDR3: TGTGCCAGCGGGACAGGACGGAATCAGCCCCAGCATTTT. The encoded protein is CASGTGRNQPQHF.